The rows below give T cell receptor beta chains drawn from one sample of a study of CD8+CD57+ T cells in acquired aplastic anemia. MiXCR was run by TCRdb on the reads, yielding one entry per CDR3 protein. Altogether some 120,000 distinct CDR3 sequences are present, 45% to 60% being singletons, with the ten largest covering roughly 30%. Sequences were obtained from sorted CD4+, CD8+, or CD8+CD57+ T cells (not recorded which) from PBMCs. The receptors were gathered from a human donor with aplastic anemia. Each CDR3 is given without its conserved first and last residue. Each record gives: V gene, J gene, CDR3 protein.

TRBV14	TRBJ1-4	ASSQVGQGGEKLF
TRBV2	TRBJ2-7	ASMVRENEQY
TRBV25-1	TRBJ2-1	ASTRGEGYNEQF
TRBV27	TRBJ1-6	ASSSRDRTLSSYNSPLH
TRBV29-1	TRBJ2-1	SVEGRVGSSYNEQF
TRBV7-2	TRBJ2-7	ASSLVGDFIHEQY
TRBV7-6	TRBJ2-6	ASSLAAGSGANVLT
TRBV28	TRBJ2-7	ASHEVGGGGEQY
TRBV28	TRBJ1-1	ASSLSEEVNTEAF
TRBV19	TRBJ1-4	ASSPSTDSHEKLF
TRBV20-1	TRBJ2-7	SARKEGSSYEQY
TRBV5-4	TRBJ1-2	ASSSGRGDGYT
TRBV11-2	TRBJ1-2	ASSHLTQGSFDGYT
TRBV27	TRBJ2-2	ASSLSTSHLDGELF
TRBV11-2	TRBJ2-1	ASSLDPSGITGDEQF
TRBV15	TRBJ1-5	ATSRDRAGAYEQPQH
TRBV7-9	TRBJ2-1	ASSLQENEQF
TRBV15	TRBJ2-1	ATRSGTSDYNEQF
TRBV29-1	TRBJ2-5	SVEGRVRETQY
TRBV19	TRBJ2-1	ASSRGGTEQF
TRBV11-2	TRBJ2-7	ASSLVPGTKRTYEQY
TRBV3-1	TRBJ2-7	ASSQQDRDSLYEQY
TRBV11-1	TRBJ1-1	ASSLLQGAEAF
TRBV2	TRBJ1-5	ASRVGTGGNQPQH
TRBV19	TRBJ2-1	ASSTSLSGYSYNEQF
TRBV25-1	TRBJ2-1	ASSEYKYNEQF
TRBV20-1	TRBJ2-5	SASAGPSHGELYQETQY
TRBV29-1	TRBJ2-3	SVGDRGLGSPDTQY
TRBV6-2/TRBV6-3	TRBJ1-2	ASSYSDSAYGYT
TRBV20-1	TRBJ2-7	SPRAAREQY